This T cell receptor beta chain was captured in a study of CD8+ T cells in alopecia areata. CDR3 length: 12 amino acids. Germline-derived CDR1 and CDR2 are SQVTM and ANQGSEA. The V and J ends lost 5 bases and 9 bases respectively, with 16 bases between them. Treatment of the sample: oral pan-JAK inhibitor, 5-10 mg twice daily. In each case, RNA was isolated and then reverse transcribed into cDNA as the sequencing template. Libraries were prepared by immunoSEQ multiplex PCR; TCRdb keeps only in-frame clonotypes and omits some of them. The sample contains about 200,000 clones, under 70% of which appear only once.

The TCR comes from a human donor with alopecia areata. This specimen was CD4+ T cells sorted from blood, taken at week 4, from a patient treated with tofacitinib. V usage is TRBV29-1 and J usage is TRBJ2-5; possibly TRBD1 for D (6 bases). The CDR3 sequence is CSVSDSPGAQYF. The CDR3 DNA reads TGCAGCGTTTCGGACAGCCCCGGGGCCCAGTACTTC. The full variable domain, in which reference TRBV29-1 and TRBJ2-5 provide the parts outside the CDR3, is SAVISQKPSRDICQRGTSLTIQCQVDSQVTMMFWYRQQPGQSLTLIATANQGSEATYESGFVIDKFPISRPNLTFSTLTVSNMSPEDSSIYLCSVSDSPGAQYFGPGTRLLVL.